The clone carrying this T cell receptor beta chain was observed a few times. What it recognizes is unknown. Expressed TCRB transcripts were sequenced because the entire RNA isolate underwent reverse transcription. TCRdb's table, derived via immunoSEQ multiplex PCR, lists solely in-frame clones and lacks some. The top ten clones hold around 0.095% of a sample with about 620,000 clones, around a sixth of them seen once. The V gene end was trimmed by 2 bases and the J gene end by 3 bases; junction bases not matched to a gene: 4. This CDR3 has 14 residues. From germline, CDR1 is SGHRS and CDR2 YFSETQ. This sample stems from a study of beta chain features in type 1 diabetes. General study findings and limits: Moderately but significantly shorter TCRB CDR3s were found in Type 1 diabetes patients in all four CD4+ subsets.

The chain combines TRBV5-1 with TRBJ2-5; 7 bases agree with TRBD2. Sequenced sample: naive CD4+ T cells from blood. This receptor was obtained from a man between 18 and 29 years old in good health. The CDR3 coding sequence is TGCGCCAGCAGCTTCTCCCGGGGGGAAGAGACCCAGTACTTC. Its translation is CASSFSRGEETQYF. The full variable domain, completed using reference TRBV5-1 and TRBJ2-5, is KAGVTQTPRYLIKTRGQQVTLSCSPISGHRSVSWYQQTPGQGLQFLFEYFSETQRNKGNFPGRFSGRQFSNSRSEMNVSTLELGDSALYLCASSFSRGEETQYFGPGTRLLVL.